The 21 T cell receptor beta chains reported below all come from one sample, sequenced in a study of T cells expressing NK-cell markers. With the 5' RACE reads reprocessed, TCRdb shows one record per CDR3 protein and no DNA. The sample spans 200,000 to 300,000 distinct CDR3 sequences; the ten largest clones claim 3.5% to 5%. Sequencing was carried out using blood T cells: a sorted CD56 or NKG2C T cell subset, CD4+ or CD8+ T cells, or bulk PBMC T cells (not recorded which). The receptors stem from a woman between 18 and 69 years old in good health.

This chain links TRBV12-3 or TRBV12-4 with TRBJ1-1; TCRdb's D call, TRBD1, is unchecked because there is no DNA. The CDR3 has 15 amino acids. CDR3: CASRKGTIMNTEAFF.

The J gene is TRBJ2-5, the V gene TRBV7-9; TCRdb indicates TRBD2, and absent DNA this call remains unverified. Germline V gene lookup returns CDR1 SEHNR and CDR2 FQNEAQ (reference sequence). CDR3 size: 15 residues. The CDR3 protein is CASSSFLTSEETQYF.

The gene calls are TRBV21-1 and TRBJ2-2; TCRdb designates TRBD2, a call that cannot be tested without DNA. TRBV21-1 is tagged as a pseudogene. This CDR3 is built from 17 residues. The CDR3 region is CASSCFYSGTNTGELFF.

The chain joins TRBV12-3 or TRBV12-4 to TRBJ2-7. The length of the CDR3 is 12 residues. CDR3 amino acids: CASSLLSYEQYF.

The CDR3: CASSIRQGKRAYEQYF. The genes are TRBV13 and TRBJ2-7; the TCRdb D gene call, TRBD1, has no DNA to confirm it. CDR3 length: 16 residues. CDR1 PRHDT and CDR2 FYEKMQ come from the germline V gene (reference sequence).

The V call is TRBV29-1, the J call TRBJ2-5; the D gene TCRdb calls, TRBD1, cannot be checked with no DNA. CDR1 and CDR2 (germline): SQVTM, ANQGSEA. The CDR3 runs 14 residues. CDR3 loop: CSVEGTGKGETQYF.

V and J are TRBV29-1 and TRBJ2-5; TCRdb proposes TRBD1, but this gene call is untestable without DNA. The CDR3 sequence is 14 residues long. The germline CDR1 and CDR2 sequences are SQVTM and ANQGSEA. The CDR3 region is CSVGTTWAQETQYF. Complete variable domain (other parts from reference TRBV29-1 and TRBJ2-5): SAVISQKPSRDICQRGTSLTIQCQVDSQVTMMFWYRQQPGQSLTLIATANQGSEATYESGFVIDKFPISRPNLTFSTLTVSNMSPEDSSIYLCSVGTTWAQETQYFGPGTRLLVL.

This chain uses TRBV7-2 with TRBJ1-3; TCRdb names TRBD1, which stays unverified in the absence of DNA. Germline V gene sequence: CDR1 SGHTA, CDR2 FQGNSA. This CDR3 is built from 15 residues. CDR3 amino acids: CASSLQTGVGNTIYF.

The V call is TRBV20-1, the J call TRBJ2-1; TCRdb indicates TRBD1, and absent DNA this call remains unverified. This CDR3 has 15 amino acids. Germline V gene sequence: CDR1 DFQATT, CDR2 SNEGSKA (reference sequence). CDR3 loop: CSAVSLQGIYNEQFF.

V gene TRBV15 combines with J gene TRBJ2-7; with no DNA, the TCRdb D assignment of TRBD2 cannot be verified. The CDR3 covers 17 residues. The germline gives CDR1 LNHNV, CDR2 YYDKDF (reference sequence). The chain's CDR3 is CATSRDALARISYEQYF.

This sequence joins TRBV18 and TRBJ2-3. The CDR3 has 15 amino acids. Germline V gives CDR1 KGHSH, CDR2 LQKENI. This CDR3 is CASSPPSASRDTQYF.

The chain has TRBV20-1 and TRBJ1-1; TCRdb gives TRBD1 as the D gene, but with no DNA this cannot be confirmed. Germline CDR1 reads DFQATT; CDR2 reads SNEGSKA (reference sequence). CDR3 length equals 15 residues. CDR3: CSARAGTGFNTEAFF.

The chain employs TRBV6-5 and TRBJ2-1. The CDR3 spans 13 residues. Germline CDR1 reads MNHEY; CDR2 reads SVGAGI. The CDR3 loop reads CASSYSRGDEQFF.

The rearrangement links TRBV29-1 to TRBJ2-7; TCRdb lists TRBD2, though no DNA is available to test this call. This CDR3 region has 12 residues. CDR1 SQVTM and CDR2 ANQGSEA come from the germline V gene. CDR3 protein: CSVGTSFVEQYF.

The chain couples TRBV7-2 to TRBJ2-5; lacking DNA, the TRBD1 call made by TCRdb goes unchecked. This CDR3 is 12 amino acids long. Per germline, CDR1 SGHTA and CDR2 FQGNSA. CDR3 protein: CASSPRDGAQYF.

The rearrangement links TRBV7-2 to TRBJ1-2. Germline CDR1 reads SGHTA; CDR2 reads FQGNSA. CDR3 length: 13 amino acids. CDR3 region: CASSPTTVYGYTF.

This chain uses TRBV11-2 with TRBJ2-2; TCRdb outputs TRBD1, but without DNA this stays unchecked. Per germline, CDR1 SGHAT and CDR2 FQNNGV. The CDR3 is 16 residues long. The chain's CDR3 is CASSSGQGIYTGELFF.

The J gene is TRBJ1-1, the V gene TRBV7-2; the D call of TRBD1 rests on TCRdb alone, since no DNA is present to check it. Per germline, CDR1 SGHTA and CDR2 FQGNSA. The CDR3 runs 15 residues. CDR3 sequence: CASSGGLPRGTEAFF.

The J gene is TRBJ1-1, the V gene TRBV10-3; TCRdb reports TRBD1, a call that lacks DNA to check it against. The CDR3 covers 13 residues. Germline V gene data show CDR1 as ENHRY and CDR2 as SYGVKD. CDR3 sequence reads: CAISPGTSSEAFF.

The chain carries TRBV6-1 and TRBJ2-3; with no DNA, the TCRdb D assignment of TRBD2 cannot be verified. The CDR3 has 16 residues. Germline lookup yields CDR1 MNHNS and CDR2 SASEGT. The chain's CDR3 is CASPPRLAGGRDTQYF.

The gene calls are TRBV20-1 and TRBJ1-5. The CDR3 is 13 amino acids. Germline loops: CDR1 DFQATT, CDR2 SNEGSKA (reference sequence). CDR3 sequence reads: CSARGGSNQPQHF.